This TCR beta chain was captured in a study of CD8+ T cells in alopecia areata listed by TCRdb under 2018. The study in broad terms: The treated patients took part in an open-label pilot trial in which moderate-to-severe alopecia areata was treated with oral tofacitinib at 5 to 10 mg twice daily. Patients stayed on tofacitinib for 6 to 18 months and then had 6 months of follow-up off drug so that delayed response and recurrence could be assessed. Disease severity in treated patients was measured with the SALT score, which quantifies the percentage of affected scalp surface area. To study T cell clonal expansion in alopecia areata, the researchers applied high-throughput TCRbeta sequencing to both the C3H/HeJ mouse model and human patients. Scalp tissue and sorted CD4+ and CD8+ peripheral blood T cells from patchy and totalis/universalis alopecia areata patients and from healthy controls were covered by human TCRbeta sequencing. Tofacitinib-treated patients had biopsies at baseline and at 4 and 24 weeks of treatment, with a later scalp biopsy in several patients. Scalp clonality was compared among normal scalp (n=4), patchy alopecia areata scalp (n=8), and alopecia totalis/universalis scalp (n=8). RNA came from the PAXgene miRNA kit for fixed scalp, the miRNeasy kit for PBMCs, and the RNeasy kit for mouse skin. immunoSEQ multiplex PCR using 35 Vbeta forward primers and 13 Jbeta reverse primers was used to amplify TCRbeta CDR3 regions. The research as a whole found: With tofacitinib, both scalp clonality and the number of expanded CD8+ clones among the top 100 scalp clones went down significantly. During tofacitinib treatment, many expanded lesional clones remained in scalp and blood, and this persistence may partly explain relapse after treatment is stopped. Because the treated cohort was small and had only one nonresponder, larger studies are needed to examine links between baseline CD8+ expansion and response. Compared with normal scalp, lesional scalp had higher clonality and more expanded CD8+ clones, particularly in alopecia totalis/universalis, a pattern that suggests antigenic drive. Unlike mouse skin, which is dominated by gammadelta T cells, normal human skin has resident alphabeta T cells that are also sequenced, and this complicates analysis of the scalp TCR repertoire. Shared TCR sequences between patients were less evident than in mice, which may be partly attributable to HLA diversity in the patient population.

This clone was detected only a few times. No cognate antigen has been identified for it. No per-base quality is available; no much larger clone lies one base away. Reading the label with the study, this specimen's time point is: around 24 weeks on oral tofacitinib. The treatment or condition label on this specimen signifies: oral pan-JAK inhibitor, 5-10 mg twice daily. Lesional scalp punch biopsies and peripheral blood were obtained from alopecia areata patients. PBMCs were isolated by density centrifugation and stained for CD3, CD4 and CD8, after which CD4+ and CD8+ T cells were sorted on a FACSAria. Receptor amplification or capture employed the immunoSEQ multiplex PCR assay. RNA was extracted from all samples and reverse transcribed into cDNA, which served as template for TCR sequencing. SuperScript III was used for first-strand cDNA synthesis, primed with a 2:1 mix of oligo-dT and random hexamers. A synthetic immune receptor repertoire was used to assess amplification bias, and residual bias was removed computationally. The authors processed their data as follows. Raw reads were preprocessed to remove errors, and CDR3 was defined by IMGT conventions from the conserved cysteine to phenylalanine. Clonality was calculated as 1 minus Shannon entropy normalized by log2 of the number of productive unique TCRs. Whether scalp clones were CD4 or CD8 was inferred by matching scalp TCRbeta sequences against CD4 and CD8 repertoires sorted from blood. This is the immuneACCESS table as TCRdb keeps it, with only in-frame sequences that have V and J called. A part of the clones is gone; compared with another copy, unresolved V genes explain less than half, and the rest is unexplained. D and trimming were read from the DNA, whereas the V and J calls and clone size are those reported in that table. Counted in this sample were 150,000 to 200,000 clones; roughly 60% of them appeared once. The ten most abundant clones make up just over 1% of the sample.

CDR1 and CDR2 are drawn from the germline V gene: SGHTA, FQGNSA. Measured from the cysteine to the phenylalanine, the CDR3 is 16 residues long. The kept DNA is CDR3 alone, 48 bases in frame from the first base. V drops 5 bases and J drops 0 bases, leaving 15 bases in between. The chain is encoded by TRBV7-2 joined to TRBJ2-3, and possibly TRBD1, on 7 matching bases. The origin of this receptor is a human donor with alopecia areata. Source: CD4+ T cells sorted from blood, taken at week 24, from a patient treated with tofacitinib. The sequence in DNA is TGTGCCAGCAGCCCTCAGGGGGGATCGAGCACAGATACGCAGTATTTT. Translation gives CASSPQGGSSTDTQYF.